Sequencing of this T cell receptor beta chain was carried out in a study of blood T cell repertoires in COVID-19. Looking at the study overall: Sites across the United States, Italy and Spain contributed samples from acute and convalescent COVID-19.

Here immunoSEQ multiplex PCR was the method, and the copy in TCRdb shows in-frame clones only, minus some. The sample includes about 250,000 clones, approximately 92% of them seen just once. Trimming removed 0 bases at V and 1 base at J, with 13 bases between. The CDR3 spans 17 residues. Per germline, CDR1 KGHSH and CDR2 LQKENI. The genes are TRBV18 and TRBJ1-3; the D gene is possibly TRBD1 (6 bases). What was sequenced was PBMCs or T cells enriched from blood (not recorded which). The receptor's source is a woman younger than 30 who had recovered from COVID-19. The CDR3 region has the DNA TGTGCCAGCTCACCACCGGGGGCGCTTAGGTCTGGAAACACCATATATTTT. It translates to CASSPPGALRSGNTIYF.